Listed below are T cell receptor beta chains from one sample, sequenced in a study of cytomegalovirus exposure and HLA in healthy donors. The assay was immunoSEQ multiplex PCR, and TCRdb's table has in-frame clones only and misses some. The sample has 110,000 to 150,000 clones; approximately 9% are singletons. The sample consisted of PBMCs. These receptors were obtained from a male donor in good health and CMV-seronegative. The CDR3 runs from the conserved cysteine through the conserved F or W. Fields, in order: clone size, V gene, D gene, J gene, CDR3 protein, CDR3 DNA. The D gene is left open where the match is weak. The size field is filled for only some rows; it gives once, few, many or a size class.

.,TRBV20-1,.,TRBJ2-7,CSAIGSYEQYF,TGCAGTGCCATCGGTAGCTACGAGCAGTACTTC
.,TRBV7-9,.,TRBJ2-7,CASSLVSLQGGHEQYF,TGTGCCAGCAGCTTAGTTTCGTTACAGGGCGGCCACGAGCAGTACTTC
.,TRBV7-2,.,TRBJ2-7,CASSLRGFFSSYEQYF,TGTGCCAGCAGCTTAAGGGGGTTCTTTAGCTCCTACGAGCAGTACTTC
few,TRBV10-3,.,TRBJ2-5,CAISESSSTFLETQYF,TGTGCCATCAGTGAGTCGAGTAGCACCTTCTTGGAGACCCAGTACTTC
.,TRBV28,.,TRBJ1-3,CASSSLGNTIYF,TGTGCCAGCAGTTCCCTTGGAAACACCATATATTTT
.,TRBV5-4,.,TRBJ2-5,CASSLGQGQETQYF,TGTGCCAGCAGCTTGGGGCAGGGCCAAGAGACCCAGTACTTC
.,TRBV19,TRBD1,TRBJ1-2,CASRQTGSYGYTF,TGTGCCAGTAGACAGACAGGGAGCTATGGCTACACCTTC
few,TRBV2,TRBD1,TRBJ1-1,CARREAGGTNTEAFF,TGTGCCAGAAGAGAGGCAGGGGGGACGAACACTGAAGCTTTCTTT
few,TRBV4-3,TRBD2,TRBJ2-1,CASSVRLADNEQFF,TGCGCCAGCAGCGTCCGACTAGCCGACAATGAGCAGTTCTTC
.,TRBV19,.,TRBJ2-6,CASSLRVSGANVLTF,TGTGCCAGTAGTTTGAGAGTCTCTGGGGCCAACGTCCTGACTTTC
.,TRBV9,TRBD2,TRBJ2-5,CASSVGESGGVQETQYF,TGTGCCAGCAGCGTAGGGGAGAGCGGGGGGGTCCAAGAGACCCAGTACTTC
.,TRBV2,.,TRBJ1-3,CASSEAYSGNTIYF,TGTGCCAGCAGTGAAGCTTACTCTGGAAACACCATATATTTT
.,TRBV18,.,TRBJ1-1,CASSPPGLGRETEAFF,TGTGCCAGCTCACCACCGGGGCTGGGGAGGGAAACTGAAGCTTTCTTT
.,TRBV5-4,TRBD1,TRBJ2-7,CASSSTIWDRGYEQYF,TGTGCCAGCAGCTCAACAATTTGGGACAGAGGTTACGAGCAGTACTTC
.,TRBV28,TRBD1,TRBJ2-7,CASSSGTGYYEQYF,TGTGCCAGCTCGTCGGGGACAGGATATTACGAGCAGTACTTC
few,TRBV14,TRBD2,TRBJ2-7,CASSQVGGLLPYEQYF,TGTGCCAGCAGCCAAGTGGGAGGGCTGCTCCCATACGAGCAGTACTTC
few,TRBV7-9,.,TRBJ1-2,CASSFGPGAYGYTF,TGTGCCAGCAGCTTTGGACCAGGGGCCTATGGCTACACCTTC
.,TRBV29-1,.,TRBJ1-1,CSGLRGTEAFF,TGCAGCGGCTTAAGAGGCACTGAAGCTTTCTTT
.,TRBV4-3,.,TRBJ1-1,CASSQDTGGTEAFF,TGCGCCAGCAGCCAAGATACAGGTGGCACTGAAGCTTTCTTT
few,TRBV6-1,.,TRBJ1-2,CASSDSPEGTYGYTF,TGTGCCAGCAGTGATAGTCCTGAAGGGACTTATGGCTACACCTTC
few,TRBV6-5,TRBD1,TRBJ1-1,CASSYSRDRNTEAFF,TGTGCCAGCAGTTACTCCCGGGACAGGAACACTGAAGCTTTCTTT
.,TRBV5-1,.,TRBJ2-1,CASSSDKMRGGEQFF,TGCGCCAGCAGCTCAGACAAGATGAGGGGGGGTGAGCAGTTCTTC
.,TRBV19,TRBD1,TRBJ1-6,CASSIGQGASYNSPLHF,TGTGCCAGTAGTATTGGACAGGGGGCTTCCTATAATTCACCCCTCCACTTT
few,TRBV4-2,TRBD2,TRBJ2-4,CASSQDETAGDIQYF,TGTGCCAGCAGCCAAGATGAGACGGCGGGGGACATTCAGTACTTC
few,TRBV28,.,TRBJ1-2,CASSRESGYGYTF,TGTGCCAGCTCTAGGGAGTCTGGCTATGGCTACACCTTC
few,TRBV7-2,TRBD1,TRBJ2-3,CASSIPTGTTDTQYF,TGTGCCAGCAGCATCCCGACAGGGACCACAGATACGCAGTATTTT
few,TRBV18,.,TRBJ2-7,CASSPRRDEQYF,TGTGCCAGCTCACCAAGGCGGGACGAGCAGTACTTC
few,TRBV30,.,TRBJ2-7,CAWSVLVGSPYEQYF,TGTGCCTGGAGTGTACTGGTCGGGAGCCCCTACGAGCAGTACTTC
.,TRBV7-2,.,TRBJ2-7,CASSPPSAASYEQYF,TGTGCCAGCAGCCCCCCTAGCGCTGCTTCCTACGAGCAGTACTTC
few,TRBV16,.,TRBJ2-3,CASSPSHTSTDTQYF,TGTGCCAGCAGTCCTTCCCATACTAGCACAGATACGCAGTATTTT
few,TRBV5-1,TRBD1,TRBJ2-2,CASSSRTGDTGELFF,TGCGCCAGCAGCTCCCGGACAGGGGACACCGGGGAGCTGTTTTTT
.,TRBV28,.,TRBJ2-1,CATSSGITKRGEQFF,TGTGCCACTTCGTCAGGAATCACGAAAAGAGGGGAGCAGTTCTTC
.,TRBV13,.,TRBJ2-1,CASSLGQGSYNEQFF,TGTGCCAGCAGCTTGGGGCAGGGCTCCTACAATGAGCAGTTCTTC
.,TRBV4-3,.,TRBJ2-3,CASSSISGSTDTQYF,TGCGCCAGCAGCTCGATCAGCGGGAGCACAGATACGCAGTATTTT
few,TRBV5-1,.,TRBJ2-5,CASSFFGNNARETQYF,TGCGCCAGCAGCTTTTTCGGGAATAACGCAAGGGAGACCCAGTACTTC
.,TRBV30,.,TRBJ1-3,CAWSTSGAGSSGNTIYF,TGTGCCTGGAGTACATCAGGGGCAGGATCATCTGGAAACACCATATATTTT
few,TRBV6-5,TRBD1,TRBJ2-7,CASSYRGEQYF,TGTGCCAGCAGCTACAGGGGCGAGCAGTACTTC
once,TRBV7-9,TRBD2,TRBJ2-1,CASSLSSGGADEQFF,TGTGCCAGCAGCTTATCGTCCGGGGGGGCCGATGAGCAGTTCTTC
.,TRBV29-1,TRBD1,TRBJ1-2,CSVRTGHGYTF,TGCAGCGTAAGGACAGGCCATGGCTACACCTTC
.,TRBV7-6,TRBD2,TRBJ2-2,CASSQISGGNTGELFF,TGTGCCAGCAGCCAAATTAGCGGGGGGAACACCGGGGAGCTGTTTTTT
few,TRBV11-1,TRBD2,TRBJ2-7,CASSTGGDLYEQYF,TGTGCCAGCAGCACTGGGGGGGACCTCTACGAGCAGTACTTC
few,TRBV5-6,TRBD1,TRBJ1-6,CASSRTGVGSPLHF,TGTGCCAGCAGCCGGACAGGGGTCGGCTCACCCCTCCACTTT
few,TRBV7-9,TRBD1,TRBJ2-2,CASSWRDRETLANTGELFF,TGTGCCAGCAGCTGGAGGGACAGGGAGACTCTCGCGAACACCGGGGAGCTGTTTTTT
few,TRBV5-1,.,TRBJ2-1,CASSSPDREQFF,TGCGCCAGCAGCTCTCCCGATAGAGAGCAGTTCTTC
few,TRBV27,TRBD1,TRBJ2-1,CASSETGAKSYNEQFF,TGTGCCAGCAGTGAGACAGGGGCAAAGTCCTACAATGAGCAGTTCTTC
few,TRBV27,.,TRBJ2-7,CASRQQGGIYEQYF,TGTGCCAGCAGACAACAGGGAGGGATATACGAGCAGTACTTC
.,TRBV11-2,.,TRBJ2-3,CASSPTRSDTQYF,TGTGCCAGCAGTCCGACTAGGTCCGATACGCAGTATTTT